This TCR beta chain was captured by sequencing in a study of cytomegalovirus exposure and HLA in healthy donors. Study-wide points: A few of the chains that were CMV-associated were confirmed in vitro to be specific for CMV antigens. A later analysis found first-cohort TCR clusters tended to co-occur in the 120 or so validation repertoires. Listed as cytomegalovirus-associated were 150 to 200 TCR beta chains.

Sequenced by immunoSEQ multiplex PCR; TCRdb stores in-frame clones only, minus some. Here the sample spans 150,000 to 170,000 clones, 86% being singletons. Concerning this clone: The target antigen is unknown.

The donors were members of the roughly 120-subject validation cohort (separate from the roughly 700-subject first cohort). Germline V gives CDR1 GTSNPN, CDR2 SVGIG (reference sequence). This CDR3 has 13 amino acids. V was cut by 0 bases and J by 4 bases, with 10 bases left in between. The gene calls are TRBV30 and TRBJ2-7; D unclear. The receptor was isolated from a human donor in good health. Sample: PBMCs. In nucleotides, the CDR3 is TGTGCCTGGAGTGTCGGTACAGTATACGAGCAGTACTTC. Protein sequence: CAWSVGTVYEQYF.